Below, one T cell receptor (beta chain) is given with its context. Original processing notes: Amplification of reference gene primers was used by the study to estimate nucleated cell counts. Profiled with immunoSEQ multiplex PCR; TCRdb holds only in-frame clones, not every one. The DNA gave D and trimming, while V, J and clone size come from that table. The table lists some 250,000 clones, approximately 83% of them singletons. The sample comes from a study of blood T cell repertoires in COVID-19. At the level of the study: Some COVID-19 samples were acute and others convalescent; all came from the United States, Italy and Spain. T cells, B-cell-depleted T cells, or PBMCs supplied cDNA or gDNA.

CDR1 and CDR2 from the germline V gene are SNHLY and FYNNEI. CDR3 length: 12 residues. Trimming pared 5 bases from V and 6 bases from J, leaving 8 bases between. The chain joins TRBV2 to TRBJ2-1, with a weak D call TRBD1 (6 bases). The receptor's source is a man aged 25-45 years who had recovered from COVID-19. The specimen sequenced was peripheral blood. DNA for the CDR3: TGTGCCAGCAGTTGGACAGCCAATGAGCAGTTCTTC. Its translation: CASSWTANEQFF.